Listed below are T cell receptor beta chains from one sample, sequenced in a study of blood T cell repertoires in COVID-19. TCRdb keeps only in-frame clones here, not all; method: immunoSEQ multiplex PCR. The sample carries about 180,000 clones, around 86% recorded once. Source material: PBMCs or T cells enriched from blood (not recorded which). The receptors derive from a woman in her 30s who had recovered from COVID-19. Both conserved end residues are part of each CDR3. The order of the fields is clone size, J gene, V gene, D gene, CDR3 protein, CDR3 DNA. D genes are given only for firm matches. The size field is filled for only some rows; it gives once, few, many or a size class.

-	TRBJ2-2	TRBV5-1	-	CASSFDPSGGELFF	TGCGCCAGCAGCTTTGACCCGAGCGGGGGGGAGCTGTTTTTT
-	TRBJ2-7	TRBV28	TRBD1	CASRFTGDSYEQYF	TGTGCCAGCAGATTTACAGGGGATTCCTACGAGCAGTACTTC
-	TRBJ2-7	TRBV7-6	TRBD1	CASSFSHRGPYEQYF	TGTGCCAGCAGCTTCTCCCACAGGGGACCCTACGAGCAGTACTTC
-	TRBJ2-5	TRBV9	TRBD2	CASSASLALQETQYF	TGTGCCAGCAGCGCCTCACTAGCGCTTCAAGAGACCCAGTACTTC
-	TRBJ2-3	TRBV27	-	CASSLWQTSTDTQYF	TGTGCCAGCAGTTTATGGCAGACTAGCACAGATACGCAGTATTTT
-	TRBJ2-1	TRBV10-3	-	CAINAGLLGEQFF	TGTGCCATCAATGCGGGCCTCTTAGGGGAGCAGTTCTTC
-	TRBJ2-7	TRBV5-1	-	CASSPGSDSYEQYF	TGCGCCAGCAGCCCAGGGTCCGACTCCTACGAGCAGTACTTC
-	TRBJ2-3	TRBV19	TRBD1	CASSLGQGATDTQYF	TGTGCCAGTAGCCTGGGACAGGGGGCTACAGATACGCAGTATTTT
-	TRBJ1-5	TRBV15	TRBD1	CATSRDRVNQPQHF	TGTGCCACCAGCAGGGACAGGGTCAATCAGCCCCAGCATTTT
-	TRBJ2-5	TRBV5-1	-	CASSLGGGAHQETQYF	TGCGCCAGCAGCTTAGGTGGGGGGGCCCACCAAGAGACCCAGTACTTC
-	TRBJ1-6	TRBV6-5	-	CASSYGDRFYNSPLHF	TGTGCCAGCAGTTACGGCGACAGATTCTATAATTCACCCCTCCACTTT
-	TRBJ2-1	TRBV30	TRBD2	CAWSEKREVYNEQFF	TGTGCCTGGAGTGAGAAGCGGGAGGTCTACAATGAGCAGTTCTTC
-	TRBJ2-7	TRBV4-1	TRBD2	CASRPGLADSYEQYF	TGCGCCAGCAGACCCGGACTAGCGGATTCCTACGAGCAGTACTTC
-	TRBJ1-2	TRBV6-6	-	CASQEMRAYGYTF	TGTGCCAGTCAGGAAATGAGGGCCTATGGCTACACCTTC
-	TRBJ1-2	TRBV28	TRBD1	CASSITGTGGINGYTF	TGTGCCAGCAGTATAACCGGGACAGGGGGAATAAATGGCTACACCTTC
-	TRBJ2-5	TRBV5-6	-	CASSLPARQETQYF	TGTGCCAGCAGCTTGCCCGCCAGGCAAGAGACCCAGTACTTC
-	TRBJ1-1	TRBV2	-	CASSSHMNTEAFF	TGTGCCAGCAGCTCCCACATGAACACTGAAGCTTTCTTT
-	TRBJ1-1	TRBV5-1	TRBD1	CASSLRGRGQGRPEAFF	TGCGCCAGCAGCCTTCGGGGGCGCGGACAGGGAAGGCCTGAAGCTTTCTTT
-	TRBJ2-1	TRBV18	TRBD2	CASSPQELAGINEQFF	TGTGCCAGCTCACCACAGGAGTTAGCGGGAATCAATGAGCAGTTCTTC
-	TRBJ1-2	TRBV12-3/TRBV12-4	-	CASSLAGLDGYTF	TGTGCCAGCAGTTTGGCGGGGTTGGATGGCTACACCTTC
-	TRBJ2-7	TRBV2	-	CASSGETGIYEQYF	TGTGCCAGCAGTGGGGAAACAGGGATATACGAGCAGTACTTC
-	TRBJ2-3	TRBV2	-	CASIPRAQGTDTQYF	TGTGCCAGCATTCCTCGGGCCCAGGGGACAGATACGCAGTATTTT
-	TRBJ2-6	TRBV4-2	-	CASSQELAANVLTF	TGTGCCAGCAGCCAAGAACTAGCTGCCAACGTCCTGACTTTC
-	TRBJ2-1	TRBV7-6	TRBD2	CASSLARLAGGNPEQFF	TGTGCCAGCAGCTTAGCAAGACTAGCGGGAGGGAATCCTGAGCAGTTCTTC
-	TRBJ2-7	TRBV11-2	-	CASSRSPRGVEQYF	TGTGCCAGCAGCCGCTCCCCCAGGGGGGTAGAGCAGTACTTC
-	TRBJ2-3	TRBV5-1	-	CASSTYSGSTDTQYF	TGCGCCAGCAGCACCTATAGCGGATCCACAGATACGCAGTATTTT
once	TRBJ1-3	TRBV7-2	TRBD1	CASSLTTSGGGLRNTIYF	TGTGCCAGCAGCTTAACTACATCAGGGGGTGGTCTACGAAACACCATATATTTT
-	TRBJ2-7	TRBV28	-	CASSPTAVRYEQYF	TGTGCCAGCAGTCCCACCGCGGTCCGCTACGAGCAGTACTTC